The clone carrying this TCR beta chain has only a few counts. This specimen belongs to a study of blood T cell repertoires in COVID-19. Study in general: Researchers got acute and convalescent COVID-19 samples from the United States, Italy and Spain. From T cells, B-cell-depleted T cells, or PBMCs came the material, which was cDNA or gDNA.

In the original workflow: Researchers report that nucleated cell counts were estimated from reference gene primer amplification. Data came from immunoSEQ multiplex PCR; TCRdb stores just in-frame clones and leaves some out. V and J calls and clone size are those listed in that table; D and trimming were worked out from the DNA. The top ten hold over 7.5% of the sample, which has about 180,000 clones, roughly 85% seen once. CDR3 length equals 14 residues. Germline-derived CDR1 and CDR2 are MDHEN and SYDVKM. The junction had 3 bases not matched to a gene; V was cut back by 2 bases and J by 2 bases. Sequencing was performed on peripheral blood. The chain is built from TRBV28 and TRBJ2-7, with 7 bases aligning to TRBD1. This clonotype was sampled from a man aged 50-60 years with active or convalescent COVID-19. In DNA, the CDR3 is TGTGCCAGCAGTTTACCAGGGGGAGCCTACGAGCAGTACTTC. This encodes CASSLPGGAYEQYF.